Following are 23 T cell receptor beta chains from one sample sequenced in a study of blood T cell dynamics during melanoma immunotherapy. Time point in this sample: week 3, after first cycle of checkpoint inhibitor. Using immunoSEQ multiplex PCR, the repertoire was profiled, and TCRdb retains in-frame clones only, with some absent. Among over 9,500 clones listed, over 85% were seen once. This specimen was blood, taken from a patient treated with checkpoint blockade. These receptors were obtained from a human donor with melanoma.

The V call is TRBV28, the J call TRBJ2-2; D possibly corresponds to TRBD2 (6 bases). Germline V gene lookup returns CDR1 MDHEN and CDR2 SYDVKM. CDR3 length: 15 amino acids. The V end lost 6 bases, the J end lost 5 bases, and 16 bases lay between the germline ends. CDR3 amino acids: CASSPIGSRTGELFF. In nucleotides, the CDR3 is TGTGCCAGCAGCCCGATCGGGAGTAGGACCGGGGAGCTGTTTTTT.

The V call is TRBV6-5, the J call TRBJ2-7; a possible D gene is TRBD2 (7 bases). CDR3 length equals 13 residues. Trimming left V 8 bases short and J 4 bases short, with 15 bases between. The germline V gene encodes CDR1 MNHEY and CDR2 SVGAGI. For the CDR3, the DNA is TGTGCCAGCTGGTGGAAGGGGGGGTACGAGCAGTACTTC. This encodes CASWWKGGYEQYF.

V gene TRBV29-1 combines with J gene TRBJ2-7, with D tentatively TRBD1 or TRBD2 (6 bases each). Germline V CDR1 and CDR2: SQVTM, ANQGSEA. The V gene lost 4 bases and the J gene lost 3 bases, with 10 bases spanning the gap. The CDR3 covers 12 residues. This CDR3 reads CSVGKGGYEQYF. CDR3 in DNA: TGCAGCGTTGGGAAGGGGGGCTACGAGCAGTACTTC.

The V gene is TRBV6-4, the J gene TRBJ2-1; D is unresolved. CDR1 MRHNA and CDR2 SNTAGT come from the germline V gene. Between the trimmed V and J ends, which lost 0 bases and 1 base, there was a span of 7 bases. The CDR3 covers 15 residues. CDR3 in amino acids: CASSDSPDSYNEQFF. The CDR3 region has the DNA TGTGCCAGCAGTGACTCCCCCGATTCCTACAATGAGCAGTTCTTC.

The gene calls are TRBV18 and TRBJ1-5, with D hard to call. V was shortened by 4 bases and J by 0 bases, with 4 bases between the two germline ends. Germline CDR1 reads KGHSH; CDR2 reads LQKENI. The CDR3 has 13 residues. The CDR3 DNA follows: TGTGCCAGCTCACTTGCTAGCAATCAGCCCCAGCATTTT. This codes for CASSLASNQPQHF.

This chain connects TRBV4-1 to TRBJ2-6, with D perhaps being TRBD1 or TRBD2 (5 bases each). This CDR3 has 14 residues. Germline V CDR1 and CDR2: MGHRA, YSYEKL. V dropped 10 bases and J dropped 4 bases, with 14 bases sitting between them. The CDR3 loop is CATAQGPGANVLTF. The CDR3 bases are TGCGCCACCGCCCAGGGACCCGGGGCCAACGTCCTGACTTTC.

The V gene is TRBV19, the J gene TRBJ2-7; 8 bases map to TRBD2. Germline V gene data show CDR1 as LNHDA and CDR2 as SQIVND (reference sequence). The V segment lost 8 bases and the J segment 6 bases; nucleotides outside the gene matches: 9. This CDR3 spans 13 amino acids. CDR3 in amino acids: CASGPAGVGEQYF. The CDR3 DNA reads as TGTGCCAGTGGGCCAGCGGGAGTGGGCGAGCAGTACTTC.

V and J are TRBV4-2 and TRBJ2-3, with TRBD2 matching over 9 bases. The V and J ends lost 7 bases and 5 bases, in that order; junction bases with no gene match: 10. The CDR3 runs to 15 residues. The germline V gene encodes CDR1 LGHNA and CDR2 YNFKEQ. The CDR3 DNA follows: TGTGCCAGCACCCCGGCTAGCGGGGAAGTAGATACGCAGTATTTT. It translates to CASTPASGEVDTQYF.

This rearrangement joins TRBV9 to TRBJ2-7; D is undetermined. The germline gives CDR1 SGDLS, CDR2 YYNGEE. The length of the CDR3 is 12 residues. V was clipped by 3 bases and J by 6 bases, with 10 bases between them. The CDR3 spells CASSARLGEQYF. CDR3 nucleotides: TGTGCCAGCAGCGCACGCCTCGGCGAGCAGTACTTC.

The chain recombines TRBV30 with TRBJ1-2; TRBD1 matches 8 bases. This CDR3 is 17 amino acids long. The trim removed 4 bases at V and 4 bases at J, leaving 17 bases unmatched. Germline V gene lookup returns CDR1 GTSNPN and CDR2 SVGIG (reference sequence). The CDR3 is CAWMTSGRGRVGYGYTF. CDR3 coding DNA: TGTGCCTGGATGACCTCGGGCAGGGGGCGCGTCGGCTATGGCTACACCTTC.

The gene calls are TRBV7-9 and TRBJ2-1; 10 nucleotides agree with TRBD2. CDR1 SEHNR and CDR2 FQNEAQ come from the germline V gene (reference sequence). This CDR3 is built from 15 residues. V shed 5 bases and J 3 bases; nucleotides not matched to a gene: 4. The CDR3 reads CASSGSGRIYNEQFF. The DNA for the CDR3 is TGTGCCAGCAGCGGTAGCGGGAGGATCTACAATGAGCAGTTCTTC. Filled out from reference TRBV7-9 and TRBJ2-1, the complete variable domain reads DTGVSQNPRHKITKRGQNVTFRCDPISEHNRLYWYRQTLGQGPEFLTYFQNEAQLEKSRLLSDRFSAERPKGSFSTLEIQRTEQGDSAMYLCASSGSGRIYNEQFFGPGTRLTVL.

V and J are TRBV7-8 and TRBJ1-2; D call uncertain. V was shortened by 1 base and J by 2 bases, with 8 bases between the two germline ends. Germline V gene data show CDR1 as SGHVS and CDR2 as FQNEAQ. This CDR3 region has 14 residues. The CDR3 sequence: CASSLGSANYGYTF. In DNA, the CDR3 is TGTGCCAGCAGCTTAGGGTCAGCGAACTATGGCTACACCTTC. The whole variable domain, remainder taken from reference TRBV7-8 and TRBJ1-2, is GAGVSQSPRYKVAKRGQDVALRCDPISGHVSLFWYQQALGQGPEFLTYFQNEAQLDKSGLPSDRFFAERPEGSVSTLKIQRTQQEDSAVYLCASSLGSANYGYTFGSGTRLTVV.

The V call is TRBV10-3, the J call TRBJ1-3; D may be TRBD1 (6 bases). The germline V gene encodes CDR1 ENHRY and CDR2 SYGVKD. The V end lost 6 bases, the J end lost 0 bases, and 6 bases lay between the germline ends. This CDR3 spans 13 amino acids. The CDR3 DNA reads TGTGCCATCAGGGACAGCTCTGGAAACACCATATATTTT. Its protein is CAIRDSSGNTIYF.

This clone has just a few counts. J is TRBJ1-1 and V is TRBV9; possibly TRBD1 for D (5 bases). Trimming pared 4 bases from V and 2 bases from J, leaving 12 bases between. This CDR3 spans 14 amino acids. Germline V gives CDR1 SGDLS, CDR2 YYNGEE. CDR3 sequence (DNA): TGTGCCAGCAGCTTAAACGGGGCCAACACTGAAGCTTTCTTT. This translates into CASSLNGANTEAFF.

For the CDR3, the DNA is TGTGCCACCACCCTGGGCCCCCCAGATACGCAGTATTTT. Translated: CATTLGPPDTQYF. The chain recombines TRBV19 with TRBJ2-3, with D unclear. Germline CDR1 LNHDA, CDR2 SQIVND (reference sequence). V gave up 10 bases and J gave up 4 bases, with 15 bases separating them. The CDR3 covers 13 residues.

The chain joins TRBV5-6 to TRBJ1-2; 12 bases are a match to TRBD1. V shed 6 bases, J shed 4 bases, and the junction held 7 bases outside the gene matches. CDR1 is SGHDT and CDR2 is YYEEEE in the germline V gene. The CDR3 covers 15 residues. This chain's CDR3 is CASTTGTGGLYGYTF. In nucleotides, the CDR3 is TGTGCCAGCACAACCGGGACAGGGGGCCTCTATGGCTACACCTTC.

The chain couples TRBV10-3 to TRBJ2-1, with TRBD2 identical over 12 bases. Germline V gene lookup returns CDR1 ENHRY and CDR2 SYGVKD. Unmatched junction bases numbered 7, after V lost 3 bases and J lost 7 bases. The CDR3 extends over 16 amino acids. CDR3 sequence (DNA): TGTGCCATCAGTGACGTGACTAGCGGGAGTGTGAATGAGCAGTTCTTC. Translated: CAISDVTSGSVNEQFF.

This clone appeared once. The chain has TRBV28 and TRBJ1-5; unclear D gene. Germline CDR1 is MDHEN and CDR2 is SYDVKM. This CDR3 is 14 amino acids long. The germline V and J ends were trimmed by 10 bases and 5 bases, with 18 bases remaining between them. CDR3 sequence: CATLPVRHYQPQHF. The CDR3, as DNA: TGTGCCACCCTCCCCGTCAGGCATTATCAGCCCCAGCATTTT.

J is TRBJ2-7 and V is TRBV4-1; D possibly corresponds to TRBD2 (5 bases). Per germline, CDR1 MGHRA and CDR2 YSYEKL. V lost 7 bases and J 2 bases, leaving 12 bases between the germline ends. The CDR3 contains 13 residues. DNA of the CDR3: TGCGCCAGCACCCTTAGCGCGCCCTACGAGCAGTACTTC. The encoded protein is CASTLSAPYEQYF.

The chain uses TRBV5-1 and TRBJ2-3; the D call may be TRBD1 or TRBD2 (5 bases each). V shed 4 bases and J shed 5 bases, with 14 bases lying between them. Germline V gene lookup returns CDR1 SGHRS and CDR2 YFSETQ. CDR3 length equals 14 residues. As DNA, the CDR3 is TGCGCCAGCAGCCGGGACCCCGGGGAAGATACGCAGTATTTT. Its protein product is CASSRDPGEDTQYF. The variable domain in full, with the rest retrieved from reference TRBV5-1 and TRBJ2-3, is KAGVTQTPRYLIKTRGQQVTLSCSPISGHRSVSWYQQTPGQGLQFLFEYFSETQRNKGNFPGRFSGRQFSNSRSEMNVSTLELGDSALYLCASSRDPGEDTQYFGPGTRLTVL.

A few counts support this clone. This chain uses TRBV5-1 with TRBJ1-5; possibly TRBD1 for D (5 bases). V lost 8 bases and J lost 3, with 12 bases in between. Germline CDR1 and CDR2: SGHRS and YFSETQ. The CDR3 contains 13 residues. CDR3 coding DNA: TGCGCCAGTCGGAGGGACCCCAATCAGCCCCAGCATTTT. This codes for CASRRDPNQPQHF. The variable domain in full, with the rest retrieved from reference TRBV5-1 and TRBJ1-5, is KAGVTQTPRYLIKTRGQQVTLSCSPISGHRSVSWYQQTPGQGLQFLFEYFSETQRNKGNFPGRFSGRQFSNSRSEMNVSTLELGDSALYLCASRRDPNQPQHFGDGTRLSIL.

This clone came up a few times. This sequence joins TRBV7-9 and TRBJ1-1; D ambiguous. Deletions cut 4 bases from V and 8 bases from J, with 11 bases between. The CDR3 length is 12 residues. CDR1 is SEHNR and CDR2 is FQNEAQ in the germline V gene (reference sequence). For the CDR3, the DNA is TGTGCCAGCAGCTACGCCCTAGGGGAAGCTTTCTTT. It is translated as CASSYALGEAFF.

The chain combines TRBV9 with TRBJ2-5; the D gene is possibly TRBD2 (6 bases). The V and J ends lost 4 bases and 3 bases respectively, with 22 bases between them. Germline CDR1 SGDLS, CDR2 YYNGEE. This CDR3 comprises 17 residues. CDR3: CASSKAPHPGVEETQYF. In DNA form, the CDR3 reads TGTGCCAGCAGCAAAGCTCCGCACCCGGGGGTGGAAGAGACCCAGTACTTC.